The next 21 T cell receptor beta chains were all read from a single sample in a study of blood T cell repertoires in COVID-19. Clones were read by immunoSEQ multiplex PCR, and TCRdb kept only the in-frame ones, dropping some. Of 300,000 to 450,000 clones listed, approximately 89% were seen once; the top ten hold about 2.1%. Sequenced input: peripheral blood. These receptors all come from a woman aged 55-75 years with COVID-19, enrolled during active disease.

This clone was counted once. The chain has TRBV12-3 or TRBV12-4 and TRBJ1-2, with D hard to call. The CDR3 covers 13 residues. Deletions cut 3 bases from V and 8 bases from J, with 13 bases between. The CDR3 DNA reads as TGTGCCAGCAGTTTTACTCTGGAGGAGGGCTACACCTTC. Residues: CASSFTLEEGYTF.

This clone was recorded a few times. Other DNA sequences in this specimen translate into the identical CDR3. This chain links TRBV6-6 with TRBJ1-2; 7 nucleotides line up with TRBD1. Germline V gene sequence: CDR1 MNHNY, CDR2 SVGAGI (reference sequence). The CDR3 contains 13 residues. The V gene end was trimmed by 5 bases and the J gene end by 4 bases; junction bases not matched to a gene: 4. Here the CDR3 DNA reads TGTGCCAGCAGTCCAGACAGGGCCTATGGCTACACCTTC. The encoded protein is CASSPDRAYGYTF.

The chain combines TRBV30 with TRBJ2-5; 8 bases match TRBD1. The germline gives CDR1 GTSNPN, CDR2 SVGIG (reference sequence). This CDR3 is built from 14 residues. With 4 bases clipped from V and 2 bases from J, the junction kept 6 bases outside the gene matches. The CDR3 here is CAWTLTGDQETQYF. The CDR3, as DNA: TGTGCCTGGACCTTGACAGGGGATCAAGAGACCCAGTACTTC.

The rearrangement uses TRBV10-3 and TRBJ2-7, with 8 bases aligning to TRBD1. Trimming removed 4 bases from V and 4 bases from J; junction bases left unmatched: 3. CDR1 ENHRY and CDR2 SYGVKD come from the germline V gene. The CDR3 has 13 amino acids. The CDR3 loop is CAISVQGAYEQYF. The DNA of the CDR3 is TGTGCCATCAGTGTTCAGGGGGCATACGAGCAGTACTTC.

This clone came up once. This chain joins TRBV2 and TRBJ2-1; 8 bases align to TRBD2. V dropped 6 bases and J dropped 9; count of bases not matched to a gene: 13. Germline loops: CDR1 SNHLY, CDR2 FYNNEI. CDR3 length: 15 amino acids. The CDR3 DNA sequence: TGTGCCAGCAGAAATACCGGGGGACTAGAAGGTGAGCAGTTCTTC. Amino acids: CASRNTGGLEGEQFF.

J is TRBJ2-1 and V is TRBV7-8; TRBD2 matches at 7 bases. With V trimmed by 6 bases and J by 10 bases, 6 bases remained unmatched. Germline lookup yields CDR1 SGHVS and CDR2 FQNEAQ. The CDR3 sequence is 12 residues long. The CDR3 coding sequence is TGTGCCAGCAGTACCGGCGGGGGAGAGCAGTTCTTC. This sequence encodes CASSTGGGEQFF.

The V gene is TRBV19, the J gene TRBJ1-3; D ambiguous. The CDR3 has 14 amino acids. CDR1 and CDR2 (germline): LNHDA, SQIVND (reference sequence). V was pared by 6 bases and J by 0 bases, with 9 bases between. The CDR3 protein is CASRTPGSGNTIYF. DNA of the CDR3: TGTGCCAGTAGAACCCCCGGCTCTGGAAACACCATATATTTT.

The V call is TRBV18, the J call TRBJ2-7, with TRBD1 as a possible D gene (6 bases). CDR1 is KGHSH, CDR2 LQKENI, per germline. The CDR3 is 14 residues long. V lost 3 bases to trimming and J lost 6 bases, with 15 bases between them. CDR3 in amino acids: CASSPFRGQFEQYF. The CDR3 coding sequence is TGTGCCAGCTCACCGTTCAGGGGACAATTCGAGCAGTACTTC.

This chain uses TRBV6-5 with TRBJ2-5; 7 bases align to TRBD1. CDR3 size: 14 residues. The ends lost 6 bases at V and 2 bases at J; junction bases unmatched: 6. The germline V gene has CDR1 MNHEY and CDR2 SVGAGI. The CDR3 region is CASRRGTAQETQYF. The CDR3 bases are TGTGCCAGCAGACGAGGGACAGCGCAAGAGACCCAGTACTTC.

J is TRBJ1-4 and V is TRBV2, with 7 positions matching TRBD1. The CDR3 covers 14 residues. Germline loops: CDR1 SNHLY, CDR2 FYNNEI. V shed 6 bases and J 4 bases; nucleotides not matched to a gene: 5. The CDR3 loop is CASSPQGRNEKLFF. The CDR3 DNA is TGTGCCAGCAGCCCACAGGGGCGTAATGAAAAACTGTTTTTT.

The chain uses TRBV6-5 and TRBJ1-5; D may be TRBD1 (5 bases). This CDR3 has 15 residues. Per the germline V gene, CDR1 is MNHEY and CDR2 is SVGAGI. V shed 1 base and J shed 4 bases, with 11 bases lying between them. The CDR3 DNA follows: TGTGCCAGCAGTTACTTGGCTTCAGGGAATCAGCCCCAGCATTTT. This encodes CASSYLASGNQPQHF.

V usage is TRBV24-1 and J usage is TRBJ1-5; possible D gene TRBD1, 5 bases. Trimming took 4 bases from V and 4 from J, leaving 19 bases between them. CDR1 is KGHDR and CDR2 is SFDVKD in the germline V gene. CDR3 size: 17 residues. CDR3 amino acids: CATSDPRTTPANQPQHF. For the CDR3, the DNA is TGTGCCACCAGTGACCCGAGGACAACTCCAGCGAATCAGCCCCAGCATTTT.

This chain joins TRBV21-1 and TRBJ1-6; the table's D call TRBD1 went unverified against the DNA. TRBV21-1 is classified as a pseudogene. The CDR3 runs to 22 residues. CDR3 loop: CASSKAHQRDMKLHSYNSPLHF. CDR3 DNA: TGTGCCAGCAGCAAAGCTCATCAAAGAGACATGAAGCTTCACTCCTATAATTCACCCCTCCACTTT.

Here the CDR3 DNA reads TGTGCCAGCAGATCAGGGGGCTACGAGCAGTACTTC. It is translated as CASRSGGYEQYF. V gene TRBV12-3 or TRBV12-4 combines with J gene TRBJ2-7; 7 bases align to TRBD1. This CDR3 is built from 12 residues. Trimming removed 6 bases from V and 3 bases from J; junction bases left unmatched: 2.

This clone was counted a single time. This chain links TRBV5-1 with TRBJ2-7; tentative D call: TRBD2 (6 bases). Trimming shortened V by 4 bases and J by 2 bases, and 16 bases separated the two germline ends. The CDR3 loop spans 15 amino acids. CDR1 and CDR2 from the germline V gene are SGHRS and YFSETQ. The CDR3 is CASSPQGGVPYEQYF. CDR3 coding DNA: TGCGCCAGCAGCCCCCAAGGCGGGGTCCCCTACGAGCAGTACTTC.

J is TRBJ1-1 and V is TRBV5-1; D gene uncertain. Trimming removed 1 base from V and 1 base from J, with 8 bases in between. This CDR3 has 14 residues. From germline, CDR1 is SGHRS and CDR2 YFSETQ. CDR3 protein: CASSLTAGNTEAFF. In DNA, the CDR3 is TGCGCCAGCAGCTTGACAGCGGGGAACACTGAAGCTTTCTTT.

V gene TRBV19 combines with J gene TRBJ2-7; TRBD1 matches at 9 bases. The CDR3 length is 14 residues. With V trimmed by 5 bases and J by 2 bases, 4 bases remained unmatched. Germline V gene sequence: CDR1 LNHDA, CDR2 SQIVND (reference sequence). The CDR3 region has the DNA TGTGCCAGTAGTCGGGACAGGGCCCCCTACGAGCAGTACTTC. Amino acid sequence: CASSRDRAPYEQYF.

This clone appeared a single time. The rearrangement joins TRBV11-3 to TRBJ2-5; perhaps TRBD2 as D (5 bases). Germline loops: CDR1 SGHNT, CDR2 YENEEA. V lost 0 bases, J lost 7 bases, and 6 bases lay in between. This CDR3 contains 12 residues. CDR3 residues: CASSLDRGTQYF. The CDR3 DNA reads TGTGCCAGCAGCTTAGATCGGGGGACCCAGTACTTC.

This rearrangement joins TRBV3-1 (or the pseudogene TRBV3-2) to TRBJ1-1; 7 bases match TRBD1. V was pared by 8 bases and J by 1 base, with 7 bases of the junction left unmatched. Germline CDR1 and CDR2: LGHDT and YNNKEL (reference sequence). There are 14 residues in the CDR3. CDR3 sequence (DNA): TGTGCCAGCCGTGACCGACAGGGGAACACTGAAGCTTTCTTT. Protein product: CASRDRQGNTEAFF.

This chain links TRBV28 with TRBJ1-5; D unclear. CDR1 is MDHEN, CDR2 SYDVKM, per germline. CDR3 length: 16 amino acids. Deletions cut 5 bases from V and 2 bases from J, with 16 bases between. CDR3 region: CASSTGGHVGNQPQHF. CDR3 DNA sequence: TGTGCCAGCAGTACTGGTGGGCATGTCGGCAATCAGCCCCAGCATTTT.

The rearrangement uses TRBV5-1 and TRBJ2-2; a weak D match, TRBD1 (6 bases). The V and J ends lost 4 bases and 7 bases respectively, with 11 bases between them. The CDR3 sequence is 13 residues long. Germline lookup yields CDR1 SGHRS and CDR2 YFSETQ. The CDR3 region is CASSPRGVGELFF. CDR3 sequence (DNA): TGCGCCAGCAGCCCCAGGGGAGTCGGGGAGCTGTTTTTT.